This T cell receptor (beta chain) was recorded in a study of T cell changes during pregnancy in multiple sclerosis. The V and J ends lost 4 bases and 2 bases, in that order; junction bases with no gene match: 7. The germline V gene has CDR1 SEHNR and CDR2 FQNEAQ (reference sequence). There are 17 residues in the CDR3. The method was immunoSEQ multiplex PCR; TCRdb's version includes in-frame clones alone and lacks a portion of them. Of more than 10,000 clones in the sample, 88% were seen once. This clone showed up just once. This clonotype was obtained from a female donor in good health, enrolled as a control in a pregnancy study. The sequenced sample was CD8+ T cells from peripheral blood mononuclear cells, obtained in the second trimester of pregnancy. This chain connects TRBV7-9 to TRBJ2-1; 11 nucleotides agree with TRBD2. The CDR3 sequence is CASSSTTSGTPYNEQFF. CDR3 nucleotides: TGTGCCAGCAGCTCTACGACTAGCGGGACCCCCTACAATGAGCAGTTCTTC.